Presented here are 5 T cell receptor beta chains from one specimen sequenced in a study of blood T cell repertoires in COVID-19. TCRdb's table, derived via immunoSEQ multiplex PCR, lists solely in-frame clones and lacks some. This sample carries 310,000 or so clones, roughly 82% of them seen once, and the ten largest clones take around 1.5%. The specimen sequenced was peripheral blood. The receptors were gathered from a woman aged 45-65 years with acute or convalescent COVID-19.

This chain links TRBV7-3 with TRBJ2-3, with D maybe TRBD1 (6 bases). This CDR3 comprises 15 residues. Germline V gives CDR1 SGHTA, CDR2 FQGTGA. Trimming cost V 0 bases and J 2 bases, with 9 bases left between them. CDR3 in DNA: TGTGCCAGCAGCTTAACCCGGACAGACACAGATACGCAGTATTTT. Its protein is CASSLTRTDTDTQYF.

The chain combines TRBV28 with TRBJ1-2, with D maybe TRBD1 (5 bases). The CDR3 spans 13 residues. V lost 9 bases, J lost 4 bases, and 15 bases lay in between. In germline, CDR1 is MDHEN, CDR2 SYDVKM. CDR3: CASSRGGGYGYTF. Written as DNA, the CDR3 is TGTGCCAGTAGCCGGGGGGGAGGCTATGGCTACACCTTC.

This chain uses TRBV5-5 with TRBJ1-2; TRBD1 matches 8 bases. V lost 0 bases and J lost 2; bases outside the gene matches: 3. CDR3 size: 15 residues. Germline values: CDR1 SGHKS, CDR2 YYEKEE (reference sequence). The DNA of the CDR3 is TGTGCCAGCAGCTTGGGGACAGGGACCAACTATGGCTACACCTTC. Amino acid sequence: CASSLGTGTNYGYTF.

V is TRBV6-5 and J is TRBJ2-1; 8 bases are shared with TRBD1. J lost 4 bases, V lost 6 bases, and 8 bases had no gene match. Per the germline V gene, CDR1 is MNHEY and CDR2 is SVGAGI. The CDR3 extends over 15 amino acids. The CDR3: CASRPSGQAYNEQFF. The CDR3 DNA sequence: TGTGCCAGCAGGCCTTCGGGACAGGCTTACAATGAGCAGTTCTTC.

This clone has only one observation. V usage is TRBV7-3 and J usage is TRBJ2-3, with D possibly TRBD2 on 6 matching bases. The V end lost 5 bases, the J end lost 4 bases, and 13 bases lay between the germline ends. CDR1 and CDR2 (germline): SGHTA, FQGTGA. The CDR3 consists of 14 residues. In nucleotides, the CDR3 is TGTGCCAGCAGCCCCGGGGGTAAGGCAGATACGCAGTATTTT. It yields the protein CASSPGGKADTQYF.